This T cell receptor (beta chain) was identified in a study of blood T cells in healthy people across ages. Sample-barcoded 5' priming and a J-beta primer mix drove a second PCR of about 6 to 12 cycles. Researchers report that a template-switch adaptor with 12 random nucleotides tagged each cDNA molecule. TCRdb independently ran MiXCR on the 5' RACE reads; one entry per CDR3 protein. Of approximately 850,000 distinct CDR3 sequences in the sample, 58% were seen once. Germline V lookup: CDR1 SEHNR, CDR2 FQNEAQ (reference sequence). Losses at the gene ends were 8 bases for V and 0 bases for J; bases not matched to a gene: 17. This CDR3 region has 18 residues. The draw of peripheral blood yielded about 9.4 milliliters from each donor.

Sequencing input: blood. The rearrangement joins TRBV7-9 to TRBJ1-1; TRBD1 agrees at 8 bases. The receptor's source is a man aged 30 to 45 in good health. CDR3 protein: CASGKTGVSAGMNTEAFF. The CDR3 bases are TGTGCCAGCGGAAAGACAGGGGTCTCCGCCGGCATGAACACTGAAGCTTTCTTT.